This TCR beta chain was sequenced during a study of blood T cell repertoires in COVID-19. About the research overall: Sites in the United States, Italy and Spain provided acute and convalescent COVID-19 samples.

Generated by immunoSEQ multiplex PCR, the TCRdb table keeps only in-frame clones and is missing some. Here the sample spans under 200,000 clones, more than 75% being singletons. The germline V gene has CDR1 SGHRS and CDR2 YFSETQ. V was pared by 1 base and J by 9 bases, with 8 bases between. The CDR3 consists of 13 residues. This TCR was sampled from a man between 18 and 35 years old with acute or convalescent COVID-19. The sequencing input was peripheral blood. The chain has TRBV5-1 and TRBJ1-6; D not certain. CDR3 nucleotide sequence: TGCGCCAGCAGCTTGTTCAGTGGTTCACCCCTCCACTTT. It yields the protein CASSLFSGSPLHF. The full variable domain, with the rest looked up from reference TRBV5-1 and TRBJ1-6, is KAGVTQTPRYLIKTRGQQVTLSCSPISGHRSVSWYQQTPGQGLQFLFEYFSETQRNKGNFPGRFSGRQFSNSRSEMNVSTLELGDSALYLCASSLFSGSPLHFGNGTRLTVT.